These T cell receptor beta chains were read from a single sample in a study of blood T cells in healthy people across ages. Each CDR3 protein gets one entry after TCRdb re-called the 5' RACE reads with MiXCR. The data contain 1.5 million to 2 million distinct CDR3 sequences, about 50% of them singletons. The sequenced material came from blood. The receptors were gathered from a woman between 35 and 50 years old in good health. Both conserved end residues are part of each CDR3. The D gene is left open where the match is weak. Rows give clone size only sometimes, using once, few, many, or a class for an expanded clone.

TRBJ2-7,.,TRBD2,TRBV20-1,TGCAGTGCTAGTCGTCGGACTAGCGCTTCCTACGAGCAGTACTTC,CSASRRTSASYEQYF
TRBJ1-2,.,TRBD1,TRBV12-3/TRBV12-4,TGTGCCAGCAGCCCCTTGGGGACAGCTAACTATGGCTACACCTTC,CASSPLGTANYGYTF
TRBJ2-5,.,.,TRBV11-2,TGTGCCAGCAGCCATCCGAACTCAGAGACCCAGTACTTC,CASSHPNSETQYF
TRBJ2-7,.,TRBD1,TRBV20-1,TGCAGTGCTAGAGATCTGAAGACAGGGGCGTTCAATGAGCAGTACTTC,CSARDLKTGAFNEQYF
TRBJ1-2,.,.,TRBV3-1,TGTGCCAGTGCGGGACGGGACTATGGCTACACCTTC,CASAGRDYGYTF
TRBJ1-2,.,.,TRBV29-1,TGCAGCGTTGCGGGACAATTTAAGGGCTACACCTTC,CSVAGQFKGYTF
TRBJ2-7,.,TRBD1,TRBV6-1,TGTGCCTGCACCGGGACAGGGCGATACGAGCAGTACTTC,CACTGTGRYEQYF
TRBJ1-1,.,.,TRBV12-3/TRBV12-4,TGTGCCAGGATCACGGACAGATTGAACACTGAAGCTTTCTTT,CARITDRLNTEAFF
TRBJ2-3,.,TRBD1,TRBV7-4,TGTGCCAGCAGCTTAGCGAGGACAGGGGGCCCAGATACGCAGTATTTT,CASSLARTGGPDTQYF
TRBJ2-1,.,.,TRBV5-1,TGCGCCAGCAGCTCTGGGGAAGACAGCAAGGGGGGTGAGCAGTTCTTC,CASSSGEDSKGGEQFF
TRBJ1-4,.,.,TRBV6-6,TGTGCCAGCAGAGAGTTAGGGACACCCACTAACGAAAAACTGTTTTTT,CASRELGTPTNEKLFF
TRBJ2-4,.,TRBD1,TRBV6-2/TRBV6-3,TGTGCCAGCAGCCAACCGACAGGGAAGGAGTGGGACATTCAGTACTTC,CASSQPTGKEWDIQYF
TRBJ1-2,.,.,TRBV5-1,TGCGCCAGCAGCTCGGACGGGGAGAGAGGAGAAGGCTACACCTTC,CASSSDGERGEGYTF
TRBJ2-5,.,TRBD2,TRBV3-1,TGTGCCAGCAGCCCCCGGGGGGGGGTAGCTATGGGAGAGACCCAGTACTTC,CASSPRGGVAMGETQYF
TRBJ2-7,few,.,TRBV10-3,TGTGCCATCAGTGGTGAGGATGACAGGACTTCTTACGAGCAGTACTTC,CAISGEDDRTSYEQYF
TRBJ2-7,.,TRBD2,TRBV29-1,TGCAGCGTTGAAGACGAGACTAGCGGATCCTACAATGAGCAGTACTTC,CSVEDETSGSYNEQYF
TRBJ2-7,.,TRBD1,TRBV7-9,TGTGCCAGCAGCTTTCCGGGACAGGGAAACGAGCAGTACTTC,CASSFPGQGNEQYF
TRBJ2-3,.,.,TRBV20-1,TGCAGTGCTAGAGTTGGACTCAACACAGATACGCAGTATTTT,CSARVGLNTDTQYF
TRBJ1-5,.,TRBD1,TRBV25-1,TGTGCCAGCAGTGAAACAGGGGTAGCTGGCAATCAGCCCCAGCATTTT,CASSETGVAGNQPQHF
TRBJ2-1,few,.,TRBV9,TGTGCCAGCAGCAAAACCGAGAGACCGAGCTCCTACAATGAGCAGTTCTTC,CASSKTERPSSYNEQFF
TRBJ2-7,few,.,TRBV15,TGTGCCACCAGCAGACGGACGATCGACGAGCAGTACTTC,CATSRRTIDEQYF
TRBJ2-7,.,TRBD2,TRBV20-1,TGCAGTGCTTTCGGACTAGCGGGTGGGGCCTACGAGCAGTACTTC,CSAFGLAGGAYEQYF
TRBJ2-3,few,.,TRBV7-9,TGTGCCAGCAGGCCCCCCCTGGCTGCTCTTAGCACAGATACGCAGTATTTT,CASRPPLAALSTDTQYF
TRBJ2-1,.,TRBD1,TRBV4-2,TGTGCCAGCAGCCAGACCGGGACAGGGGGCTACAATGAGCAGTTCTTC,CASSQTGTGGYNEQFF
TRBJ2-3,few,TRBD2,TRBV4-2,TGTGCCAGCAGCCCGACCTCAACTAGCGGAAGCACAGATACGCAGTATTTT,CASSPTSTSGSTDTQYF
TRBJ2-7,few,.,TRBV6-2/TRBV6-3,TGTGCCAGCAGTTTCGGGGACATCTACGAGCAGTACTTC,CASSFGDIYEQYF
TRBJ2-7,.,TRBD2,TRBV27,TGTGCCAGCAGTTTATCGAGTAGCGGGGGCTTCCGGGACGAGCAGTACTTC,CASSLSSSGGFRDEQYF
TRBJ2-7,.,.,TRBV20-1,TGCAGTGCCGCACCAGCGCTAGGGGACAAGGACTCCTACGAGCAGTACTTC,CSAAPALGDKDSYEQYF
TRBJ1-6,few,.,TRBV6-5,TGTGCCAGCAGTCGAGGGGGGGTCGGTAATTCACCCCTCCACTTT,CASSRGGVGNSPLHF
TRBJ2-1,few,.,TRBV15,TGTGCCACCAGCACTCTAGGGGGCAATGAGCAGTTCTTC,CATSTLGGNEQFF
TRBJ1-2,.,.,TRBV4-2,TGTGCCAGCAGCCAAGGGGAGCGAAACTATGGCTACACCTTC,CASSQGERNYGYTF
TRBJ2-1,many,TRBD1,TRBV7-3,TGTGCCAGCAGCCTTAATCCGGGACAGGGGGCCTCGGGGCAGTTCTTC,CASSLNPGQGASGQFF
TRBJ1-1,.,TRBD1,TRBV5-1,TGCGCCAGCAAAATCTCCCCAGGGGGCTGGGATGAGGCTTTCTTT,CASKISPGGWDEAFF
TRBJ1-6,.,TRBD1,TRBV12-3/TRBV12-4,TGTGCCGGCAGATCCGGGGACAGGGCCCTCCACTTT,CAGRSGDRALHF
TRBJ2-7,.,TRBD2,TRBV20-1,TGCAGTGCTACCGCGGGGGGGCAGTACGAGCAGTACTTC,CSATAGGQYEQYF
TRBJ2-7,.,.,TRBV10-3,TGTGCCATCAGTGAGTCATCGGTGAATTACAATGAGCAGTACTTC,CAISESSVNYNEQYF
TRBJ2-1,.,TRBD2,TRBV20-1,TGCAGTGCTCTCAATAGCGGGGGGGCCAAGAATGAGCAGTTCTTC,CSALNSGGAKNEQFF
TRBJ2-3,.,.,TRBV15,TGTGCCACCAGTTACACCAGGGGGCGGGGGGGCACAGATACGCAGTATTTT,CATSYTRGRGGTDTQYF
TRBJ1-2,.,.,TRBV6-5,TGTGCCAGCAGTGCCGGGGGGGCCACTGGCTACACCTTC,CASSAGGATGYTF